The entry below gives a single TCR beta chain sequence along with its context. The antigen is not known. In the original analysis: A productive frequency of 2.59 x 10-5 was the lowest detectable. TCRdb's table, derived via immunoSEQ multiplex PCR, lists solely in-frame clones and lacks some. V and J calls plus clone size are reproduced from that table; the DNA served to infer D and trimming. Among some 30,000 clones listed, around 81% were seen once. There are 14 residues in the CDR3. Germline CDR1 reads MDHEN; CDR2 reads SYDVKM. V was trimmed by 8 bases and J by 1 base, leaving 12 bases between them. This entry belongs to a study of STAT5B mutations in CD4+ large granular lymphocyte leukemia. Findings and caveats of the study: Without putative leukemic clones, patient CD4-sorted repertoires remained more clonal than healthy CD4+ repertoires.

This rearrangement joins TRBV28 to TRBJ2-4; TRBD2 might be the D (5 bases). This clonotype originated in a human donor in good health. Sequencing was carried out using CD4+ T cells from blood buffy coats. The CDR3 sequence is CASLPGMAKNIQYF. For the CDR3, the DNA is TGTGCCAGCTTACCGGGGATGGCCAAAAACATTCAGTACTTC. Complete variable domain (other parts from reference TRBV28 and TRBJ2-4): DVKVTQSSRYLVKRTGEKVFLECVQDMDHENMFWYRQDPGLGLRLIYFSYDVKMKEKGDIPEGYSVSREKKERFSLILESASTNQTSMYLCASLPGMAKNIQYFGAGTRLSVL.